These T cell receptor beta chains were read from a single sample in a study of cytomegalovirus exposure and HLA in healthy donors. Generated by immunoSEQ multiplex PCR, the TCRdb table keeps only in-frame clones and is missing some. The data contain about 90,000 clones, approximately 84% of them seen just once; the ten biggest clones take up 2.1%. Sequencing was carried out using PBMCs. These receptors were taken from a man younger than 30 in good health and CMV-seronegative. Both conserved end residues are trimmed from each CDR3.

TRBV7-6,TRBJ2-5,13,ASSFLGGGQETQY
TRBV6-6,TRBJ1-1,14,ASSLGGIDMNTEAF
TRBV5-4,TRBJ2-5,13,ASSLPGQGGETQY
TRBV27,TRBJ2-7,13,ASSLESGSSYEQY
TRBV6-5,.,12,ASSYRDSSYEQY
TRBV7-2,TRBJ2-1,13,ASSPRTSGGNEQF
TRBV29-1,TRBJ2-7,11,SVEKDRGYEQY
TRBV2,TRBJ1-2,13,ASSVLQGAFYGYT
TRBV18,TRBJ2-1,9,ASSLSNEQF
TRBV7-2,TRBJ1-2,14,ASSHDGWRGNYGYT
TRBV5-1,TRBJ1-2,12,ASSSDVGLGRYT
TRBV2,TRBJ1-2,10,ASSGTAHGYT
TRBV11-3,TRBJ2-1,16,ASSLDPRLAGIKVGQF
TRBV6-5,TRBJ1-5,14,ASSSSIGTSNQPQH
TRBV29-1,TRBJ1-1,9,SVSENTEAF
TRBV6-5,TRBJ2-1,12,ASSGDRGSNEQF
TRBV1,TRBJ2-2,14,TSSHGSGRNTGELF
TRBV9,TRBJ1-2,12,ASSPPSGLYGYT
TRBV30,TRBJ1-6,13,AWSGRIRVNSPLH
TRBV9,TRBJ2-7,13,ASSERGTAMVEQY
TRBV7-9,TRBJ1-5,17,ASSPGGDVGFRSNQPQH
TRBV11-2,TRBJ1-5,14,ASSLGGQASNQPQH
TRBV6-5,TRBJ2-7,11,ASSYRGADEQY
TRBV4-3,TRBJ1-2,13,ASSLVGGTEVTYT
TRBV7-2,TRBJ1-2,9,ASSVLSGYT
TRBV6-1,TRBJ1-2,13,ASSEALRASLGYT
TRBV5-4,TRBJ1-1,13,ASSFGAGRGTEAF
TRBV29-1,TRBJ1-1,11,SVVRTTNTEAF
TRBV5-1,TRBJ1-5,12,ASSSGTGNQPQH
TRBV19,TRBJ1-3,14,ASSLDRSSSGNTIY
TRBV6-6,TRBJ2-1,12,ATKERQGVNEQF
TRBV6-5,TRBJ1-2,11,ASRGDRIYGYT
TRBV7-9,TRBJ1-2,13,ASRQGQGPPYGYT
TRBV27,TRBJ1-1,11,ASSLRLGTEAF
TRBV30,TRBJ2-1,12,AWRPPEAYNEQF
TRBV7-8,TRBJ1-2,13,ASSLAGGTGDGYT
TRBV7-8,TRBJ1-1,14,ASSLRDRGLNTEAF
TRBV5-6,TRBJ2-7,13,ASSSLGLAEYEQY
TRBV7-9,TRBJ2-7,13,ASSDETGSLYEQY
TRBV4-3,TRBJ2-3,15,ASSQAALAGGEDTQY
TRBV5-1,TRBJ2-3,14,ASSLGLADGTDTQY
TRBV11-2,TRBJ1-2,10,ASSATGNGYT
TRBV30,TRBJ1-2,11,AWRGGGGYGYT
TRBV28,TRBJ2-7,13,ASSAPGLGSYEQY
TRBV29-1,TRBJ2-5,11,SVATQGRETQY
TRBV27,TRBJ2-1,11,ASSELDRNEQF
TRBV4-3,TRBJ2-7,14,ASSHHQGQGAGEQY
TRBV18,TRBJ1-1,10,ASSPSTLEAF
TRBV5-1,TRBJ2-7,11,ASSLATGYEQY
TRBV30,TRBJ1-6,10,AWSGHNSPLH
TRBV10-2,TRBJ1-5,12,ASRKTESNQPQH
TRBV25-1,TRBJ2-5,12,ASSERGRGETQY
TRBV5-6,TRBJ1-2,12,ASRDRDRDYGYT
TRBV10-3,TRBJ1-1,11,AIQGARGTEAF
TRBV27,TRBJ2-5,12,ASNSGTGKETQY
TRBV7-2,TRBJ1-5,13,ASSLTGQGDQPQH